This T cell receptor (beta chain) was sequenced during a study of neoadjuvant anti-PD-1 for oral cavity cancer. Study as a whole: Around day 43, patients without progression received a fourth nivolumab dose before surgery.

Regarding time point: after neoadjuvant nivolumab, at surgical resection. Most PBMC samples had roughly 0.5 ug input DNA in six replicates. Profiling relied on immunoSEQ multiplex PCR, and the TCRdb table lists in-frame clones only, not all of them. Of 9,500 to 15,000 clones in the sample, around 75% were seen once. V trimming: 2 bases; J trimming: 6 bases; junction bases outside the gene matches: 5. This CDR3 is built from 15 residues. Germline assignment: CDR1 SGHVS and CDR2 FNYEAQ. This sample comprised PBMCs, obtained after nivolumab (anti-PD-1) treatment. The genes are TRBV7-6 and TRBJ1-4; 8 nucleotides line up with TRBD1. The origin of this receptor is a person between 35 and 79 years old with oral cavity squamous cell carcinoma. CDR3 protein: CASSLPGTGHEKLFF. DNA of the CDR3: TGTGCCAGCAGCTTACCTGGGACAGGCCATGAAAAACTGTTTTTT.